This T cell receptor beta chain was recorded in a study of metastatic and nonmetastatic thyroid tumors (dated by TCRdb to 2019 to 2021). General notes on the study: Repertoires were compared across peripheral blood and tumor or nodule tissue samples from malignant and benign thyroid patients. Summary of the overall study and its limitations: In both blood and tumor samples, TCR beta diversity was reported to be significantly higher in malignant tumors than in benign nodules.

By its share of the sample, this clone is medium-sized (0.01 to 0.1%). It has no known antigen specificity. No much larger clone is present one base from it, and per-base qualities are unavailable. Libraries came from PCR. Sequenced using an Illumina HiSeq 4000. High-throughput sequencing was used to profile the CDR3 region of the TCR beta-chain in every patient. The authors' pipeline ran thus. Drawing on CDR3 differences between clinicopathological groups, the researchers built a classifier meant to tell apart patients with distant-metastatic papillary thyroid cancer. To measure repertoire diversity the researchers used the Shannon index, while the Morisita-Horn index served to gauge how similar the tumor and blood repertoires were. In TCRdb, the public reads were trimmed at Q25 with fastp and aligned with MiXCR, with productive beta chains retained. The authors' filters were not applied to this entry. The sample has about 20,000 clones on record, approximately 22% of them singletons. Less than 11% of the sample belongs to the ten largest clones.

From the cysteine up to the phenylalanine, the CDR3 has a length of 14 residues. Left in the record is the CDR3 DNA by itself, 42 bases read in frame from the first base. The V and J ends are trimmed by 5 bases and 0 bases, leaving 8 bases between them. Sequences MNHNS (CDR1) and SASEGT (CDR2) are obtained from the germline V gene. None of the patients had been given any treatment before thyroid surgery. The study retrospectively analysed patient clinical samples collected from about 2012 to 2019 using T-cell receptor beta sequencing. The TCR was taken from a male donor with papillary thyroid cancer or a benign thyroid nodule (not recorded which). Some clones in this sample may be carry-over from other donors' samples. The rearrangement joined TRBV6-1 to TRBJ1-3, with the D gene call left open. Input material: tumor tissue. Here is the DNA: TGTGCCAGCAGTCAGGACTACTCTGGAAACACCATATATTTT. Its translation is CASSQDYSGNTIYF.